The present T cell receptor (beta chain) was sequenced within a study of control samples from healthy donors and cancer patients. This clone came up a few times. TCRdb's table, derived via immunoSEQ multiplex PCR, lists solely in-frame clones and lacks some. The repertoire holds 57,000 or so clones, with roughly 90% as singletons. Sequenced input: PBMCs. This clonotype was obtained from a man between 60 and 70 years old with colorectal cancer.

CDR3 residues: CSAGGRGELFF. Written as DNA, the CDR3 is TGCAGCGCAGGGGGGCGCGGGGAGCTGTTTTTT. The chain uses TRBV29-1 and TRBJ2-2; possibly TRBD1 for D (7 bases). The CDR3 is 11 amino acids. Trimming pared 7 bases from V and 7 bases from J, leaving 10 bases between. The germline gives CDR1 SQVTM, CDR2 ANQGSEA.